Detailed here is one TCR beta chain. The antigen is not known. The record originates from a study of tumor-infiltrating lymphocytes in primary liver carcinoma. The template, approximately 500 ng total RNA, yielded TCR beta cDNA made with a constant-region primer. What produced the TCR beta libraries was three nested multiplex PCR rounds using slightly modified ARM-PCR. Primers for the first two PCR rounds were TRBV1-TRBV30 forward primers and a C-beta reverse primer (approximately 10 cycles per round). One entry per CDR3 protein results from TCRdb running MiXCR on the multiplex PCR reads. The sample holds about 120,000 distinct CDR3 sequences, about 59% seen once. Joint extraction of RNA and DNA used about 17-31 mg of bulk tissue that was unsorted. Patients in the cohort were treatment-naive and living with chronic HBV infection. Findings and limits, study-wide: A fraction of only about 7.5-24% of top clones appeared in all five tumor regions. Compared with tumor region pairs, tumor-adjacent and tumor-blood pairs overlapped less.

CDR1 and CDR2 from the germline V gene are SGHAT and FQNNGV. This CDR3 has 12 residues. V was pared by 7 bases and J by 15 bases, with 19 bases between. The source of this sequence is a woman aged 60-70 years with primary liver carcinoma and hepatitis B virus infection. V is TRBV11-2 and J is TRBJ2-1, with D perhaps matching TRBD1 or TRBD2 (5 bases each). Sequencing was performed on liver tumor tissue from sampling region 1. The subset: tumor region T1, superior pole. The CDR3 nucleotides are TGTGCCAGCATCCCGAAGGGGAGCAATCTGTTCTTC. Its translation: CASIPKGSNLFF.